This entry lists 29 T cell receptor beta chains sequenced from one sample in a study of response to subunit inactivated influenza vaccine. MiXCR, run by TCRdb on the RT-PCR reads, gives a single entry per CDR3 protein. Of around 790,000 distinct CDR3 sequences listed, 21% are singletons. The source was PBMCs from blood, collected about 5 days after vaccination. The source of these receptors is a man in his fifties who received an inactivated influenza vaccine.

The chain combines TRBV9 with TRBJ2-5, with 7 bases identical to TRBD1. CDR1 and CDR2 from the germline V gene are SGDLS and YYNGEE. The CDR3 length is 15 residues. V was pared by 4 bases and J by 4 bases, with 10 bases of the junction left unmatched. The CDR3 loop is CASSRTGRGGETQYF. CDR3 nucleotides: TGTGCCAGCAGCCGGACAGGTAGAGGAGGAGAGACCCAGTACTTC.

A few counts support this clonotype. J is TRBJ2-3 and V is TRBV7-2; the D is unclear. The CDR3 covers 15 residues. Trimming left V 2 bases short and J 0 bases short, with 9 bases between. The V gene's germline CDR1 is SGHTA and CDR2 FQGNSA. Here the CDR3 reads CASSLQVASTDTQYF. The CDR3 bases are TGTGCCAGCAGCTTACAAGTAGCCAGCACAGATACGCAGTATTTT.

This clonotype was recorded at least ten times. V usage is TRBV4-1 and J usage is TRBJ2-3; D might be TRBD1 or TRBD2, each matching 7 bases. The CDR3 extends over 21 amino acids. Trimming took off 1 base at V and 4 bases at J, with 30 bases between the two ends. Germline V gene sequence: CDR1 MGHRA, CDR2 YSYEKL. The DNA for the CDR3 is TGCGCCAGCAGCCAAGGATCACCCCTCAGGGGGGGGCGCCTCGGAGCAGATACGCAGTATTTT. It translates to CASSQGSPLRGGRLGADTQYF.

This clonotype was detected only once. The V and J genes are TRBV5-1 and TRBJ2-7; D may be TRBD2 (6 bases). In germline, CDR1 is SGHRS, CDR2 YFSETQ. CDR3 length: 15 residues. V lost 4 bases, J lost 0 bases, and 14 bases lay in between. The CDR3: CASSHPAGSSYEQYF. The CDR3, as DNA: TGCGCCAGCAGCCACCCAGCGGGCAGCTCCTACGAGCAGTACTTC.

In this sample, this clonotype turned up once. V gene TRBV30 combines with J gene TRBJ2-5, with D unresolved. Between the trimmed V and J ends, which lost 7 bases and 5 bases, there was a span of 8 bases. CDR1 is GTSNPN and CDR2 is SVGIG in the germline V gene (reference sequence). The CDR3 is made up of 10 amino acids. This CDR3 is CASKWETQYF. The CDR3 nucleotides are TGTGCCTCAAAATGGGAGACCCAGTACTTC.

This clonotype was seen a single time. V and J are TRBV12-3 or TRBV12-4 and TRBJ2-1; 13 nucleotides align to TRBD2. The CDR3 covers 17 residues. Losses at the gene ends were 5 bases for V and 4 bases for J; bases not matched to a gene: 8. Here the CDR3 reads CASSPWTSGGYYNEQFF. The CDR3 nucleotides are TGTGCCAGCAGTCCCTGGACTAGCGGGGGATATTACAATGAGCAGTTCTTC.

Only one count was recorded for this clonotype. This rearrangement joins TRBV28 to TRBJ2-7, with TRBD1 identical over 7 bases. The CDR3 is made up of 14 amino acids. V dropped 10 bases and J dropped 6; count of bases not matched to a gene: 15. Germline V gene lookup returns CDR1 MDHEN and CDR2 SYDVKM. This CDR3 reads CATLQGGAKGEQYF. The CDR3 DNA follows: TGTGCCACCCTTCAAGGGGGCGCGAAGGGCGAGCAGTACTTC. The full variable domain, its missing parts supplied by reference TRBV28 and TRBJ2-7, is DVKVTQSSRYLVKRTGEKVFLECVQDMDHENMFWYRQDPGLGLRLIYFSYDVKMKEKGDIPEGYSVSREKKERFSLILESASTNQTSMYLCATLQGGAKGEQYFGPGTRLTVT.

This clonotype has ten or more counts. The J gene is TRBJ2-6, the V gene TRBV2, with D uncertain. In germline, CDR1 is SNHLY, CDR2 FYNNEI. With 5 bases removed from V and 1 base from J, the gap between germline ends came to 15 bases. This CDR3 has 17 amino acids. The CDR3: CASSRQPIQSGANVLTF. CDR3 nucleotides: TGTGCCAGCAGTCGTCAACCCATACAATCTGGGGCCAACGTCCTGACTTTC. The entire variable domain, with the rest obtained from reference TRBV2 and TRBJ2-6, is as follows: EPEVTQTPSHQVTQMGQEVILRCVPISNHLYFYWYRQILGQKVEFLVSFYNNEISEKSEIFDDQFSVERPDGSNFTLKIRSTKLEDSAMYFCASSRQPIQSGANVLTFGAGSRLTVL.

The chain joins TRBV20-1 to TRBJ2-3; 8 bases map to TRBD2. Germline V lookup: CDR1 DFQATT, CDR2 SNEGSKA (reference sequence). The V gene end was trimmed by 2 bases and the J gene end by 0 bases; junction bases not matched to a gene: 1. The CDR3 loop spans 14 amino acids. This CDR3 is CSARSGGSTDTQYF. The CDR3 DNA is TGCAGTGCTAGAAGCGGGGGTAGCACAGATACGCAGTATTTT.

This clonotype was observed a few times. The chain carries TRBV7-9 and TRBJ2-1, with D unclear. The CDR3 covers 11 residues. V shed 1 base and J shed 12 bases, with 7 bases lying between them. CDR1 is SEHNR and CDR2 is FQNEAQ in the germline V gene (reference sequence). The CDR3 loop reads CASSLEYGQFF. DNA of the CDR3: TGTGCCAGCAGCTTAGAGTATGGGCAGTTCTTC.

This sequence joins TRBV4-1 and TRBJ2-1; TRBD2 is a possible D gene (6 bases). CDR1 is MGHRA, CDR2 YSYEKL, per germline. Trimming cost V 4 bases and J 10 bases, with 14 bases left between them. The CDR3 covers 13 residues. The CDR3 loop reads CASSLRLEGEQFF. The CDR3 nucleotides are TGCGCCAGCAGCCTTCGACTAGAAGGGGAGCAGTTCTTC.

This clonotype was seen only a few times. The chain joins TRBV24-1 to TRBJ2-1, with a possible D match to TRBD2 (7 bases). V was trimmed by 0 bases and J by 9 bases, leaving 17 bases between them. The CDR3 is 16 amino acids. The germline CDR1 and CDR2 sequences are KGHDR and SFDVKD. As DNA, the CDR3 is TGTGCCACCAGTGATTTGGGGGGGGCCGCGATGAGTGAGCAGTTCTTC. It specifies CATSDLGGAAMSEQFF.

This clonotype was recorded at least ten times. The chain recombines TRBV4-3 with TRBJ1-1, with D unclear. The V and J ends lost 1 base and 1 base respectively, with 7 bases between them. The V gene's germline CDR1 is LGHNA and CDR2 YSLEER. The CDR3 covers 14 residues. The CDR3 DNA reads TGCGCCAGCAGCCAAGTTGGGTCGAACACTGAAGCTTTCTTT. It translates to CASSQVGSNTEAFF.

This clonotype was observed a handful of times. V usage is TRBV20-1 and J usage is TRBJ2-7; possibly TRBD2 for D (6 bases). V was pared by 0 bases and J by 0 bases, with 12 bases between. Germline CDR1 is DFQATT and CDR2 is SNEGSKA (reference sequence). The CDR3 consists of 15 residues. CDR3 nucleotides: TGCAGTGCTAGAGAACGGGTCGGGAGCTCCTACGAGCAGTACTTC. Its translation: CSARERVGSSYEQYF.

There are a few counts of this clonotype. This rearrangement joins TRBV20-1 to TRBJ1-1; possibly TRBD1 for D (6 bases). V dropped 3 bases and J dropped 3 bases, with 11 bases sitting between them. The CDR3 sequence is 13 residues long. Per the germline V gene, CDR1 is DFQATT and CDR2 is SNEGSKA (reference sequence). The CDR3 DNA follows: TGCAGTGCTAGTACAGGGTGGGACACTGAAGCTTTCTTT. Its translation: CSASTGWDTEAFF.

The gene calls are TRBV11-1 and TRBJ2-1, with 12 bases identical to TRBD2. The CDR3 is 18 amino acids. The V gene end was trimmed by 0 bases and the J gene end by 9 bases; junction bases not matched to a gene: 12. CDR1 SGHAT and CDR2 FQDESV come from the germline V gene (reference sequence). The CDR3 loop reads CASSLAEVRLAGVLEQFF. In nucleotides, the CDR3 is TGTGCCAGCAGCTTAGCGGAGGTTAGACTAGCGGGAGTCCTTGAGCAGTTCTTC.

This clonotype has a single count. The rearrangement uses TRBV7-8 and TRBJ1-5; D ambiguous. CDR3 size: 15 residues. The germline V gene encodes CDR1 SGHVS and CDR2 FQNEAQ. The V and J ends lost 2 bases and 6 bases respectively, with 14 bases between them. CDR3 loop: CASSLLFGGSQPQHF. The CDR3, as DNA: TGTGCCAGCAGCTTACTCTTCGGTGGTTCTCAGCCCCAGCATTTT.

This clonotype appeared many times. The chain employs TRBV7-9 and TRBJ1-5; weak D call: TRBD1 (5 bases). Germline V gives CDR1 SEHNR, CDR2 FQNEAQ (reference sequence). CDR3 length: 15 residues. The V and J ends lost 6 bases and 0 bases respectively, with 12 bases between them. The CDR3 DNA sequence: TGTGCCAGCAGTTCCGGGGGGAATAGCAATCAGCCCCAGCATTTT. It encodes CASSSGGNSNQPQHF.

This sequence joins TRBV11-2 and TRBJ2-7; 10 bases match TRBD2. CDR1 is SGHAT, CDR2 FQNNGV, per germline. V lost 1 base and J lost 2; bases outside the gene matches: 5. This CDR3 spans 16 amino acids. In DNA form, the CDR3 reads TGTGCCAGCAGCTTAGCATCTAGCGGGGGAGCCTACGAGCAGTACTTC. Encoded protein: CASSLASSGGAYEQYF.

This clonotype occurred a few times. The gene calls are TRBV5-1 and TRBJ1-6, with D possibly matching TRBD1 (6 bases). The CDR3 spans 16 residues. The V gene's germline CDR1 is SGHRS and CDR2 YFSETQ. The V and J ends lost 4 bases and 6 bases respectively, with 17 bases between them. The CDR3 loop is CASSPFPGQSNSPLHF. CDR3 in DNA: TGCGCCAGCAGCCCTTTTCCAGGACAGAGTAATTCACCCCTCCACTTT.

There are many counts of this clonotype. V usage is TRBV12-3 or TRBV12-4 and J usage is TRBJ2-5; possibly TRBD2 for D (6 bases). The CDR3 consists of 16 residues. V lost 3 bases to trimming and J lost 1 base, with 15 bases between them. CDR3 in DNA: TGTGCCAGCAGTTTCCTTGGAGGGGACCCCCAAGAGACCCAGTACTTC. It codes for CASSFLGGDPQETQYF.

In this sample, this clonotype turned up a few times. The V and J genes are TRBV5-6 and TRBJ1-1; D gene uncertain. Germline V CDR1 and CDR2: SGHDT, YYEEEE. The length of the CDR3 is 13 residues. V lost 4 bases and J 4 bases, leaving 11 bases between the germline ends. CDR3 DNA: TGTGCCAGCAGCCTTCGGAGGAGCACTGAAGCTTTCTTT. This sequence encodes CASSLRRSTEAFF.

This clonotype was seen just once. J is TRBJ2-2 and V is TRBV27; 13 nucleotides agree with TRBD2. The CDR3 extends over 16 amino acids. CDR1 and CDR2 (germline): MNHEY, SMNVEV (reference sequence). Trimming at V came to 6 bases and at J to 5 bases, leaving 6 bases not matched to a gene. CDR3 nucleotide sequence: TGTGCCAGCAGCCAACTAGCGGGGGGGTTTACCGGGGAGCTGTTTTTT. This encodes CASSQLAGGFTGELFF.

The chain uses TRBV3-1 and TRBJ2-1; the match to TRBD2 covers 14 bases. The J segment lost 15 bases and the V segment lost 1 base, leaving 8 bases of the junction unmatched. The length of the CDR3 is 15 residues. CDR1 LGHDT and CDR2 YNNKEL come from the germline V gene (reference sequence). The CDR3 DNA is TGTGCCAGCAGCCAAGGAGGGACTAGCGGGGGAGCAGGGTTCTTC. It yields the protein CASSQGGTSGGAGFF.

The rearrangement uses TRBV7-2 and TRBJ2-7; D gene ambiguous. Germline values: CDR1 SGHTA, CDR2 FQGNSA. The V gene lost 2 bases and the J gene lost 0 bases, with 14 bases spanning the gap. CDR3 length: 16 amino acids. CDR3 sequence (DNA): TGTGCCAGCAGCTTAAGGTATTTTCCGGACTCCTACGAGCAGTACTTC. Translation gives CASSLRYFPDSYEQYF.

This clonotype occurred a few times. V is TRBV12-3 or TRBV12-4 and J is TRBJ1-1; D unresolved. The CDR3 is 14 residues long. The V and J ends lost 7 bases and 1 base respectively, with 13 bases between them. CDR3 amino acids: CASTLWTPNTEAFF. CDR3 bases: TGTGCCAGCACCCTGTGGACCCCGAACACTGAAGCTTTCTTT.

This clonotype was seen only a few times. The J gene is TRBJ1-1, the V gene TRBV12-3 or TRBV12-4; D uncertain. V was clipped by 5 bases and J by 11 bases, with 9 bases between them. This CDR3 is 10 amino acids long. In nucleotides, the CDR3 is TGTGCCAGCAGTGGCCGAGTTGCTTTCTTT. It codes for CASSGRVAFF.

This clonotype has more than one count but fewer than ten. This sequence joins TRBV20-1 and TRBJ2-7, with 12 bases fitting TRBD2. Germline CDR1 reads DFQATT; CDR2 reads SNEGSKA (reference sequence). The V segment lost 6 bases and the J segment 3 bases; nucleotides outside the gene matches: 3. This CDR3 has 13 residues. As DNA, the CDR3 is TGCAGTGCCGTACTAGCGGGAGGCTACGAGCAGTACTTC. Translation gives CSAVLAGGYEQYF.

At least ten counts were recorded for this clonotype. The junction departs from the called germline gene at one end, perhaps through a read error. J is TRBJ2-7 and V is TRBV5-1, with D tentatively TRBD1 (5 bases). CDR3 length: 12 residues. Germline CDR1 and CDR2: SGHRS and YFSETQ. The CDR3 region is CASSRQGDEQYF. CDR3 DNA: TGTGCCAGCAGCCGCCAGGGTGACGAGCAGTACTTC.